A selection of T cell receptor beta chains follows, all from one sample in a study of OX40 agonist ivuxolimab in advanced cancers. Libraries were prepared by immunoSEQ multiplex PCR; TCRdb keeps only in-frame clonotypes and omits some of them. There are about 70,000 clones in the sample; approximately 78% occur only once, and about 5.4% lies in the top ten. Sequencing was performed on CD4+ or CD8+ T cells sorted from blood, taken in a trial of the OX40 agonist ivuxolimab. Receptor source: an adult with an advanced solid tumor such as melanoma, head and neck, liver or kidney cancer. Each CDR3 is given with its conserved first and last residue. Fields, in order: J gene, V gene, D gene, clone size, CDR3 protein, CDR3 DNA. D genes are given only for firm matches. The size field is filled for only some rows; it gives once, few, many or a size class.

TRBJ1-2 | TRBV6-1 | TRBD1 | - | CASSEEGRGVLGYTF | TGTGCCAGCAGTGAAGAGGGCAGGGGGGTTTTGGGCTACACCTTC
TRBJ1-1 | TRBV7-2 | - | - | CASSLYGTEAFF | TGTGCCAGCAGCTTATATGGGACTGAAGCTTTCTTT
TRBJ1-1 | TRBV4-3 | - | - | CASGRRAEAFF | TGCGCCAGCGGACGGAGAGCTGAAGCTTTCTTT
TRBJ1-1 | TRBV7-6 | TRBD1 | - | CASSVRQGNTEAFF | TGTGCCAGCAGCGTAAGACAGGGAAACACTGAAGCTTTCTTT
TRBJ2-7 | TRBV11-2 | - | - | CASSQLWQYF | TGTGCCAGCAGCCAATTGTGGCAGTACTTC
TRBJ2-7 | TRBV10-2 | - | - | CASSPEVSYEQYF | TGCGCCAGCAGTCCTGAGGTCTCCTACGAGCAGTACTTC
TRBJ1-1 | TRBV5-1 | TRBD1 | - | CASSSGTGREAFF | TGCGCCAGCAGCTCAGGGACAGGAAGGGAAGCTTTCTTT
TRBJ2-3 | TRBV11-2 | - | - | CASSTGPGSTDTQYF | TGTGCCAGCAGTACAGGTCCGGGGAGCACAGATACGCAGTATTTT
TRBJ1-2 | TRBV15 | - | once | CATSRDFREYYGYTF | TGTGCCACCAGCAGAGATTTCAGGGAGTACTATGGCTACACCTTC
TRBJ2-7 | TRBV7-2 | - | - | CASSLRSSEQYF | TGTGCCAGCAGCCTCCGATCGTCCGAGCAGTACTTC
TRBJ2-1 | TRBV7-2 | - | - | CASSSRGLYNEQFF | TGTGCCAGCAGCTCCCGGGGCCTCTACAATGAGCAGTTCTTC
TRBJ1-5 | TRBV28 | TRBD1 | - | CASGWTGQQPQHF | TGTGCCAGCGGGTGGACAGGGCAGCAGCCCCAGCATTTT
TRBJ1-2 | TRBV6-5 | - | - | CASSYVPPKDYGYTF | TGTGCCAGCAGTTACGTGCCGCCTAAAGACTATGGCTACACCTTC
TRBJ2-3 | TRBV4-3 | TRBD2 | - | CASSQDDASGLRTDTQYF | TGCGCCAGCAGCCAAGATGACGCTAGCGGGCTCCGCACAGATACGCAGTATTTT
TRBJ2-4 | TRBV4-1 | - | - | CASSQGWGSLVQYF | TGCGCCAGCAGCCAAGGGTGGGGGTCCCTGGTTCAGTACTTC
TRBJ2-7 | TRBV7-3 | TRBD2 | - | CASSLMAGGPYEQYF | TGTGCCAGCAGCTTAATGGCGGGAGGGCCCTACGAGCAGTACTTC
TRBJ1-1 | TRBV4-2 | - | few | CASSQATVNTEAFF | TGTGCCAGCAGCCAAGCGACCGTGAACACTGAAGCTTTCTTT
TRBJ2-5 | TRBV9 | - | few | CASSARTKETQYF | TGTGCCAGCAGCGCCCGGACTAAGGAGACCCAGTACTTC
TRBJ2-1 | TRBV15 | - | - | CATSRDFLLRVNEQFF | TGTGCCACCAGCAGAGATTTCCTACTTCGGGTTAATGAGCAGTTCTTC
TRBJ1-2 | TRBV28 | - | - | CASSSVSTNANYGYTF | TGTGCCAGCAGTTCGGTTTCGACAAATGCTAACTATGGCTACACCTTC
TRBJ2-6 | TRBV19 | - | - | CASSIGGTGANVLTF | TGTGCCAGTAGTATTGGAGGGACCGGGGCCAACGTCCTGACTTTC
TRBJ1-4 | TRBV6-5 | - | - | CASRFRASNEKLFF | TGTGCCAGCAGGTTCAGGGCTTCTAATGAAAAACTGTTTTTT
TRBJ2-2 | TRBV7-9 | - | - | CASSRTGGRTGELFF | TGTGCCAGCAGCAGAACGGGCGGCAGGACCGGGGAGCTGTTTTTT
TRBJ2-5 | TRBV18 | TRBD2 | - | CASSPPGGPSRETQYF | TGTGCCAGCTCCCCGCCGGGGGGTCCCTCCCGGGAGACCCAGTACTTC
TRBJ2-3 | TRBV5-1 | TRBD2 | - | CASSFNPQREGLADTQYF | TGCGCCAGCAGCTTCAACCCTCAGCGGGAGGGTTTGGCAGATACGCAGTATTTT
TRBJ1-2 | TRBV14 | TRBD1 | - | CASSPLGQGLNYGYTF | TGTGCCAGCAGCCCGCTAGGACAGGGGTTAAACTATGGCTACACCTTC
TRBJ2-7 | TRBV6-6 | TRBD2 | - | CASSRPAGDYEQYF | TGTGCCAGCAGCCGCCCCGCGGGGGACTACGAGCAGTACTTC
TRBJ2-1 | TRBV5-8 | TRBD1 | - | CASSTGTGYYNEQFF | TGTGCCAGCAGCACCGGGACAGGGTACTACAATGAGCAGTTCTTC
TRBJ1-1 | TRBV11-2 | - | - | CASSLDGNTEAFF | TGTGCCAGCAGCTTAGACGGGAACACTGAAGCTTTCTTT
TRBJ2-3 | TRBV9 | - | - | CASSVGATATRTDTQYF | TGTGCCAGCAGCGTAGGCGCGACAGCGACGCGTACAGATACGCAGTATTTT
TRBJ1-3 | TRBV7-2 | - | - | CASSLGGSGNTIYF | TGTGCCAGCAGCTTAGGGGGGTCTGGAAACACCATATATTTT